This TCR beta chain was found in a study of T cell responses to AZD1222 COVID-19 vaccine (dated by TCRdb to the early 2020s). For the study in its entirety: Because spike-specific TCR depth and breadth did not differ between the two schedules, AZD1222 recipients who got a second dose at roughly 4 weeks were pooled with those who got a second dose at roughly 12 weeks. A total of 233 trial participants underwent TCR sequencing, of whom about 210 had received two doses of AZD1222 and roughly 26 had received two doses of the MenACWY control vaccine. Trial participants were enrolled by age into subgroups of 18-55, 56-69 and 70-plus years, and around 150, 29 and 61 TCR-sequenced participants, respectively, were included in these subgroups.

The paper as a whole reports these results and caveats: Conclusions about previously exposed vaccinees are limited because only six or seven AZD1222 recipients were SARS-CoV-2 seropositive at baseline. Participants were mostly white British, with more females than males. The authors suggested clonal diversity may have been underestimated. CD4 TCRs associated with the vaccine covered the entire spike protein, and the dominant responses were in regions 160-218 and 743-854. Reportedly, close to half of the unique spike-specific TCRs recognized epitopes lying outside the regions that are mutated in the B.1.351 and B.1.1.7 variants. In the small 56-69-year group, the increase in depth fell short of significance, most likely because of low power. After two AZD1222 doses, both the breadth and the depth of spike-specific TCRs were significantly higher than at day 0 and than in MenACWY recipients. Because no day 14 peak-response samples were available, the repertoires could be characterized only after the peak T cell response.

The CDR3, from cysteine to phenylalanine, totals 16 residues. CDR3 DNA only is kept here, 48 bases in frame from base 1. V loses 0 bases of germline sequence and J loses 10 bases, and the interval between the two ends is 23 bases. CDR1 and CDR2, per the germline V gene, are SGHRS and YFSETQ. Per the publication, the time point label means: baseline before first vaccination. Vaccinee samples came from UK trials COV001 and COV002, including a single-blind randomized controlled phase 2/3 trial of AZD1222 (ChAdOx1 nCoV-19) in healthy adults. For TCRbeta chain sequencing, PBMC samples from trial participants were taken at day 0 and at day 28 after the second dose. The CDR3 regions of human TCRbeta chains were subjected to immunosequencing. The paper's data handling went like this. Repertoire TCRs were matched against a reference library of SARS-CoV-2-specific TCRs generated with the MIRA antigen-specificity platform. Breadth was defined as the fraction of unique TCRs that were SARS-CoV-2-associated. Depth was defined as the fraction of total T cells that were SARS-CoV-2-associated. Each spike-specific TCR was assigned to its reactive spike region and to a CD4 or CD8 class using the MIRA data. Log10-transformed breadth and depth values were compared by one-way ANOVA with Sidak's multiple comparisons tests. TCRdb took over this immuneACCESS table, retaining in-frame rearrangements with V and J assigned. Such tables are incomplete; in checked studies, under half of the missing clones stem from an unresolved V gene, and the remainder is unexplained. V, J and clone size reflect that table, while D and trimming were determined from the DNA. The sample data list about 100,000 clones, and around 89% of these were observed just once. Of the sample, about 1.7% falls within the top ten clones.

This clone came up once. No antigen is known for it. No base quality values were provided; no much bigger clone lies one nucleotide off. Sequencing was performed on peripheral blood, taken on day 0 of AZD1222 vaccination. The chain was built from TRBV5-1 and TRBJ2-7; no confident D gene assignment can be made. The sequence was collected from an adult in good health. In nucleotide form, the sequence is TGCGCCAGCAGCTTGGAGGGATCCGAGCCTGGCGAGCAACAGTACTTC. This translates into CASSLEGSEPGEQQYF.